This passage covers 30 T cell receptor beta chains from one sample sequenced in a study of Graves' ophthalmopathy and Graves' hyperthyroidism. Transcripts of RNA were the source for amplifying TCR beta CDR3 regions. An opening RT-PCR round employed HTBI primers and preceded a second-round multiplex PCR. TCRdb analysed the multiplex PCR reads with MiXCR anew, one entry per CDR3 protein. The sample has about 14,000 distinct CDR3 sequences; roughly 50% are singletons. Material for sequencing was peripheral blood. The source of these receptors is a woman younger than 45 with Graves' ophthalmopathy.

V and J are TRBV6-5 and TRBJ1-1; 9 bases align to TRBD1. V shed 7 bases and J 4 bases; nucleotides not matched to a gene: 4. The CDR3 extends over 13 amino acids. Germline V CDR1 and CDR2: MNHEY, SVGAGI. The CDR3 loop reads CASNKQGATEAFF. CDR3 sequence (DNA): TGTGCCAGCAATAAACAGGGGGCCACTGAAGCTTTCTTT.

The chain employs TRBV19 and TRBJ2-6; D is unclear. From germline, CDR1 is LNHDA and CDR2 SQIVND (reference sequence). V lost 5 bases and J lost 3, with 8 bases in between. There are 14 residues in the CDR3. The CDR3 DNA sequence: TGTGCCAGTAGTGCCTCCGATGGGGCCAACGTCCTGACTTTC. As protein: CASSASDGANVLTF.

This chain connects TRBV2 to TRBJ1-5; D call uncertain. This CDR3 contains 15 residues. Germline-derived CDR1 and CDR2 are SNHLY and FYNNEI. The V gene lost 6 bases and the J gene lost 11 bases, with 23 bases spanning the gap. CDR3 in DNA: TGTGCCAGCAGGTCGACTAGCGGGAGGGAAGAGACCCAGCATTTT. Amino acids: CASRSTSGREETQHF.

V is TRBV20-1 and J is TRBJ2-3, with 7 bases matching TRBD1. This CDR3 has 14 residues. The J segment lost 0 bases and the V segment lost 3 bases, leaving 3 bases of the junction unmatched. The germline CDR1 and CDR2 sequences are DFQATT and SNEGSKA (reference sequence). The DNA for the CDR3 is TGCAGTGCTAGGCTACAGGGGAGCACAGATACGCAGTATTTT. Translating it yields CSARLQGSTDTQYF.

This chain links TRBV6-5 with TRBJ1-2; TRBD1 aligns across 7 bases. This CDR3 spans 14 amino acids. Germline CDR1 MNHEY, CDR2 SVGAGI. V lost 0 bases and J lost 4; bases outside the gene matches: 2. Here the CDR3 reads CASSYSGTAYGYTF. In nucleotides, the CDR3 is TGTGCCAGCAGTTACTCCGGGACAGCCTATGGCTACACCTTC.

The V and J genes are TRBV3-1 and TRBJ2-4; possible D gene TRBD2, 7 bases. Germline lookup yields CDR1 LGHDT and CDR2 YNNKEL (reference sequence). The CDR3 loop spans 15 amino acids. The V end was cut by 4 bases, the J end by 8 bases, with 18 bases between. CDR3 coding DNA: TGTGCCAGCAGCCGCGATGACGGGGGGCTGGACATTCAGTACTTC. It specifies CASSRDDGGLDIQYF.

The chain uses TRBV20-1 and TRBJ2-5; 10 positions agree with TRBD2. CDR3 size: 15 residues. Looked up from germline, CDR1 is DFQATT and CDR2 is SNEGSKA (reference sequence). Germline trimming cut 0 bases from V and 5 bases from J; bases unmatched to any gene: 6. For the CDR3, the DNA is TGCAGTGCTAGAGACCCTAGCGGGAGCATGGAGACCCAGTACTTC. It specifies CSARDPSGSMETQYF.

This clonotype was observed many times. V usage is TRBV7-9 and J usage is TRBJ1-5, with D unresolved. Germline-derived CDR1 and CDR2 are SEHNR and FQNEAQ (reference sequence). V was trimmed by 1 base and J by 6 bases, leaving 4 bases between them. The CDR3 totals 12 residues. The CDR3 bases are TGTGCCAGCAGCTTAGGGGGTCAGCCCCAGCATTTT. Amino acid sequence: CASSLGGQPQHF.

By share of the sample, this clonotype is medium-sized. The V and J genes are TRBV7-9 and TRBJ2-7, with D possibly being TRBD1 (6 bases). V was cut by 3 bases and J by 0 bases, with 18 bases left in between. Germline lookup yields CDR1 SEHNR and CDR2 FQNEAQ (reference sequence). The CDR3 extends over 17 amino acids. The CDR3 nucleotides read TGTGCCAGCAGCTTCCTGTCTAGACAGGCCAGCTCCTACGAGCAGTACTTC. It translates to CASSFLSRQASSYEQYF.

This clonotype was observed many times. The rearrangement joins TRBV12-3 or TRBV12-4 to TRBJ2-1, with TRBD2 identical over 7 bases. Losses at the gene ends were 3 bases for V and 8 bases for J; bases not matched to a gene: 10. CDR3 length equals 15 residues. The CDR3 sequence is CASSFLGLADDEQFF. Here the CDR3 DNA reads TGTGCCAGCAGTTTTTTAGGGCTAGCGGACGATGAGCAGTTCTTC.

The J gene is TRBJ2-1, the V gene TRBV15; no clear D. V lost 1 base and J lost 5, with 9 bases in between. The CDR3 sequence is 14 residues long. From germline, CDR1 is LNHNV and CDR2 YYDKDF (reference sequence). The CDR3 spells CATSRAVKDNEQFF. In DNA, the CDR3 is TGTGCCACCAGCAGAGCGGTGAAGGACAATGAGCAGTTCTTC.

This clonotype showed up many times. The genes are TRBV7-9 and TRBJ1-6; D possibly corresponds to TRBD1 (5 bases). The CDR3 has 13 amino acids. CDR1 SEHNR and CDR2 FQNEAQ come from the germline V gene (reference sequence). V shed 2 bases and J shed 8 bases, with 7 bases lying between them. The CDR3 is CASSLQGDSPLHF. The CDR3, as DNA: TGTGCCAGCAGCTTACAGGGTGATTCACCCCTCCACTTT.

V usage is TRBV3-1 and J usage is TRBJ2-7, with no clear D. V was pared by 1 base and J by 6 bases, with 16 bases between. Germline lookup yields CDR1 LGHDT and CDR2 YNNKEL (reference sequence). The CDR3 length is 15 residues. In nucleotides, the CDR3 is TGTGCCAGCAGCCAAGCACCTCCAGCGAGAGGCGAGCAGTACTTC. Encoded protein: CASSQAPPARGEQYF.

CDR3 sequence reads: CASSFSGSNNEQFF. The CDR3 DNA reads as TGCGCCAGCAGCTTTAGCGGGAGTAACAATGAGCAGTTCTTC. This chain joins TRBV5-1 and TRBJ2-1; 9 positions agree with TRBD2. The germline V gene has CDR1 SGHRS and CDR2 YFSETQ. The CDR3 has 14 residues. Losses at the gene ends were 2 bases for V and 5 bases for J; bases not matched to a gene: 2.

Ten or more counts support this clonotype. Germline and junction disagree at one end, which may indicate a read error. The chain recombines TRBV7-7 with TRBJ2-7, with TRBD2 identical over 14 bases. CDR1 and CDR2 from the germline V gene are SSHAT and FNYEAQ (reference sequence). The CDR3 extends over 15 amino acids. In DNA, the CDR3 is TGTGCTAGCAGTTCGGGACTAGCGGGAGTCGACGAGCAGTACTTC. This encodes CASSSGLAGVDEQYF.

This clonotype was seen ten or more times. The chain uses TRBV29-1 and TRBJ2-1, with 8 bases aligning to TRBD1. Germline assignment: CDR1 SQVTM and CDR2 ANQGSEA. The CDR3 consists of 15 residues. V dropped 1 base and J dropped 4; count of bases not matched to a gene: 6. The CDR3 loop is CSVEGGRGPYNEQFF. CDR3 bases: TGCAGCGTTGAAGGCGGCAGGGGGCCTTACAATGAGCAGTTCTTC.

The chain links TRBV3-1 to TRBJ1-2; D remains ambiguous. The V and J ends lost 3 bases and 8 bases respectively, with 7 bases between them. The CDR3 has 11 residues. Germline CDR1 and CDR2: LGHDT and YNNKEL (reference sequence). The CDR3 DNA reads as TGTGCCAGCAGCCATATGGCCGGCTACACCTTC. Its translation is CASSHMAGYTF.

In DNA form, the CDR3 reads TGCGCCAGCAGCAGCTCAGGGACAGGGCACTACGAGCAGTACTTC. It specifies CASSSSGTGHYEQYF. The chain joins TRBV5-1 to TRBJ2-7, with TRBD1 matching 9 bases. Germline V lookup: CDR1 SGHRS, CDR2 YFSETQ. The CDR3 spans 15 residues. The V segment lost 4 bases and the J segment 3 bases; nucleotides outside the gene matches: 8.

CDR3 loop: CSASRGGGFYGYTF. For the CDR3, the DNA is TGCAGTGCGTCCCGGGGAGGGGGATTCTATGGCTACACCTTC. The rearrangement uses TRBV20-1 and TRBJ1-2, with D possibly TRBD1 on 6 matching bases. Germline loops: CDR1 DFQATT, CDR2 SNEGSKA (reference sequence). V lost 6 bases and J 4 bases, leaving 18 bases between the germline ends. The CDR3 length is 14 residues.

In its sample, this clonotype was seen a few times. V is TRBV7-2 and J is TRBJ2-3, with 7 bases identical to TRBD2. Germline V CDR1 and CDR2: SGHTA, FQGNSA. Trimming took 5 bases from V and 1 from J; bases not matched to a gene: 15. The CDR3 is made up of 18 amino acids. This CDR3 is CASSQRGGSSKGTDTQYF. Written as DNA, the CDR3 is TGTGCCAGCAGCCAGAGGGGCGGGAGTTCCAAGGGCACAGATACGCAGTATTTT.

The V call is TRBV19, the J call TRBJ2-7; a possible D gene is TRBD1 (6 bases). The CDR3 consists of 15 residues. Trimming left V 1 base short and J 4 bases short, with 14 bases between. CDR1 LNHDA and CDR2 SQIVND come from the germline V gene (reference sequence). CDR3 amino acids: CASSIAPGDPYEQYF. As DNA, the CDR3 is TGTGCCAGTAGTATAGCACCAGGGGACCCGTACGAGCAGTACTTC. Full variable domain (missing parts from reference TRBV19 and TRBJ2-7): DGGITQSPKYLFRKEGQNVTLSCEQNLNHDAMYWYRQDPGQGLRLIYYSQIVNDFQKGDIAEGYSVSREKKESFPLTVTSAQKNPTAFYLCASSIAPGDPYEQYFGPGTRLTVT.

The sample holds many counts of this clonotype. The chain has TRBV12-3 or TRBV12-4 and TRBJ2-1; no reliable D call. The CDR3 is 15 residues long. Trimming removed 5 bases from V and 2 bases from J, with 13 bases in between. CDR3 DNA: TGTGCCAGCAGTCTCGGGTCTACAGCCTACAATGAGCAGTTCTTC. Encoded protein: CASSLGSTAYNEQFF.

The CDR3 coding sequence is TGTGCCACCAGAATCCGGGACAGGGGTGTGGACACTGAAGCTTTCTTT. Protein: CATRIRDRGVDTEAFF. The V gene is TRBV24-1, the J gene TRBJ1-1, with TRBD1 matching over 10 bases. In germline, CDR1 is KGHDR, CDR2 SFDVKD. J was trimmed by 3 bases and V by 7 bases; bases with no gene match: 10. There are 16 residues in the CDR3.

V and J are TRBV9 and TRBJ2-2; D might be TRBD1 (5 bases). Germline lookup yields CDR1 SGDLS and CDR2 YYNGEE. The CDR3 sequence is 13 residues long. V was cut by 1 base and J by 5 bases, with 6 bases left in between. Here the CDR3 DNA reads TGTGCCAGCAGCGTATCAGGGACCGGGGAGCTGTTTTTT. It encodes CASSVSGTGELFF. Using reference TRBV9 and TRBJ2-2 for the parts outside the CDR3, the full variable domain is DSGVTQTPKHLITATGQRVTLRCSPRSGDLSVYWYQQSLDQGLQFLIQYYNGEERAKGNILERFSAQQFPDLHSELNLSSLELGDSALYFCASSVSGTGELFFGEGSRLTVL.

This clonotype is labeled medium-sized. The chain joins TRBV6-5 to TRBJ1-5; no reliable D call. This CDR3 is 13 amino acids long. V lost 2 bases and J lost 4, with 6 bases in between. Germline V gene lookup returns CDR1 MNHEY and CDR2 SVGAGI. This CDR3 is CASSYRLNQPQHF. CDR3 DNA sequence: TGTGCCAGCAGTTACAGACTGAATCAGCCCCAGCATTTT.

With respect to this clonotype: A much larger clone differs by one base, so this may be a read error. This chain joins TRBV7-9 and TRBJ1-2, with D tentatively TRBD1 (5 bases). Trimming stripped 8 bases from V and 6 bases from J, with 16 bases between. The germline gives CDR1 SEHNR, CDR2 FQNEAQ (reference sequence). The CDR3 is 13 amino acids. CDR3 in DNA: TGTGCCAGCGGCTCACCGGGACTTGATGGCTACACCTTC. This codes for CASGSPGLDGYTF.

The genes are TRBV25-1 and TRBJ2-2, with TRBD2 as a possible D gene (6 bases). This CDR3 spans 15 amino acids. The germline V gene encodes CDR1 MGHDK and CDR2 SYGVNS. V shed 3 bases and J shed 6 bases, with 14 bases lying between them. CDR3 sequence: CASSEQRAGPGELFF. Written as DNA, the CDR3 is TGTGCCAGCAGTGAGCAGCGGGCGGGGCCCGGGGAGCTGTTTTTT. Filled out from reference TRBV25-1 and TRBJ2-2, the complete variable domain reads EADIYQTPRYLVIGTGKKITLECSQTMGHDKMYWYQQDPGMELHLIHYSYGVNSTEKGDLSSESTVSRIRTEHFPLTLESARPSHTSQYLCASSEQRAGPGELFFGEGSRLTVL.

This clonotype was observed many times. The J gene is TRBJ1-1, the V gene TRBV10-3; 10 positions match TRBD1. CDR1 and CDR2 from the germline V gene are ENHRY and SYGVKD. V lost 3 bases to trimming and J lost 7 bases; unmatched junction nucleotides: 5. The CDR3 is 14 amino acids. CDR3 in amino acids: CAISDLGTGVEAFF. In DNA, the CDR3 is TGTGCCATCAGTGACCTGGGGACAGGGGTTGAAGCTTTCTTT.

This chain connects TRBV7-2 to TRBJ2-3, with 9 bases aligning to TRBD2. Germline V gene lookup returns CDR1 SGHTA and CDR2 FQGNSA. This CDR3 region has 14 residues. The chain's CDR3 is CAIGTSTSTDTQYF. CDR3 nucleotides: TGTGCGATTGGGACTAGCACTAGCACAGATACGCAGTATTTT.

V usage is TRBV6-2 or TRBV6-3 and J usage is TRBJ2-5; 7 nucleotides match TRBD2. Germline CDR1 MNHEY, CDR2 SVGEGT. CDR3 size: 14 residues. V trimming: 2 bases; J trimming: 5 bases; junction bases outside the gene matches: 5. The CDR3 sequence is CASSYGREWETQYF. CDR3 DNA: TGTGCCAGCAGTTACGGGCGGGAGTGGGAGACCCAGTACTTC.